A selection of T cell receptor beta chains follows, all from one sample in a study of blood T cell repertoires in COVID-19. Using immunoSEQ multiplex PCR, the repertoire was profiled, and TCRdb retains in-frame clones only, with some absent. The sample lists some 270,000 clones, 75% to 90% occurring once. Sequencing was carried out using PBMCs or T cells enriched from blood (not recorded which). The receptors come from a woman aged 40 to 50 who had recovered from COVID-19. Each CDR3 is given without its conserved first and last residue. The order of the fields is J gene, V gene, CDR3 protein.

j_gene: TRBJ2-3
v_gene: TRBV9
CDR3aa: ASSVDLRGDTQY

j_gene: TRBJ1-5
v_gene: TRBV2
CDR3aa: ASRGTGAGQPQH

j_gene: TRBJ1-2
v_gene: TRBV18
CDR3aa: ASSPAGVPGYGYT

j_gene: TRBJ2-5
v_gene: TRBV5-1
CDR3aa: ASSLGLAGGRETQY

j_gene: TRBJ2-5
v_gene: TRBV5-1
CDR3aa: ASSLGDYAQETQY

j_gene: TRBJ2-1
v_gene: TRBV15
CDR3aa: ATSRDVRDEQF

j_gene: TRBJ1-2
v_gene: TRBV6-2/TRBV6-3
CDR3aa: ASSTPPWQDHYGYT

j_gene: TRBJ1-1
v_gene: TRBV12-3/TRBV12-4
CDR3aa: ASSLRGNTEAF

j_gene: TRBJ1-3
v_gene: TRBV9
CDR3aa: ASSVGTVSGNTIY

j_gene: TRBJ2-1
v_gene: TRBV30
CDR3aa: AWSETRSGSILNEQF

j_gene: TRBJ1-2
v_gene: TRBV9
CDR3aa: ASSVVSTAKYGYT

j_gene: TRBJ1-2
v_gene: TRBV7-9
CDR3aa: ASSPPGIYGYT

j_gene: TRBJ1-1
v_gene: TRBV9
CDR3aa: ASSSGQLNTEAF

j_gene: TRBJ1-5
v_gene: TRBV19
CDR3aa: ASSIERQGNQPQH

j_gene: TRBJ2-7
v_gene: TRBV9
CDR3aa: ASSVGGQVGYEQY

j_gene: TRBJ2-1
v_gene: TRBV10-3
CDR3aa: AISVGEYNEQF

j_gene: TRBJ2-7
v_gene: TRBV7-2
CDR3aa: ASSSGTSGFYEQY

j_gene: TRBJ1-1
v_gene: TRBV29-1
CDR3aa: RVDREEAF

j_gene: TRBJ2-5
v_gene: TRBV13
CDR3aa: ASSLMDTIQETQY

j_gene: TRBJ1-1
v_gene: TRBV27
CDR3aa: ASSPRTGPEAF

j_gene: TRBJ1-6
v_gene: TRBV2
CDR3aa: ASSELGGAGSPLH

j_gene: TRBJ1-2
v_gene: TRBV7-2
CDR3aa: ASSYDRGDYGYT

j_gene: TRBJ1-5
v_gene: TRBV5-8
CDR3aa: ASSYSGGYGNQPQH

j_gene: TRBJ1-1
v_gene: TRBV4-1
CDR3aa: ASSQDRHRSVGTNTEAF

j_gene: TRBJ1-2
v_gene: TRBV5-1
CDR3aa: ASSFNRGDGYT

j_gene: TRBJ1-2
v_gene: TRBV6-2/TRBV6-3
CDR3aa: ASSYNPGNGYT

j_gene: TRBJ1-6
v_gene: TRBV4-2
CDR3aa: ASSQAWEGSYNSPLH

j_gene: TRBJ1-2
v_gene: TRBV11-2
CDR3aa: ASSPGRAGYT

j_gene: TRBJ1-2
v_gene: TRBV5-1
CDR3aa: ASSSGNGYT

j_gene: TRBJ2-7
v_gene: TRBV19
CDR3aa: ASSPQGQGISYEQY

j_gene: TRBJ2-3
v_gene: TRBV5-1
CDR3aa: ASSLGSSGTDTQY